This T cell receptor beta chain emerged from a study of T cells after yellow fever vaccination (dated by TCRdb to between 2018 and 2020). Notes on the research overall: The SMART-Seq v4 Ultra Low Input RNA kit was used to prepare libraries from fractions with low cell numbers. To follow T-cell clones before and after primary and booster YFV17D yellow fever vaccination, bulk TCR alpha and beta repertoires were sequenced over time. Blood samples were taken at several timepoints before and after primary and secondary immunization, and bulk PBMC replicates and cell subsets were isolated. Two healthy male donors made up the cohort, one aged 18 to 29 years and the other aged 30 to 40 years.

Read against the paper, the sample's treatment or condition label means: live attenuated yellow fever vaccine strain. At each blood-draw timepoint, two biological replicates of bulk PBMCs were obtained. PBMCs were isolated from peripheral blood using a standard Ficoll-Paque protocol. RNA was extracted with TriZol from bulk PBMCs, CD4 and CD8 fractions, and dextramer-positive and dextramer-negative fractions. Study-level results and caveats: Only a couple of donors were included in the study, so the extent to which the findings can be generalized is limited. The secondary T-cell response was found to be weaker but faster than the primary response, with a peak reached on day 5 rather than on day 15. A small fraction of clonotypes appeared in both the CD4 and CD8 compartments, likely as a result of convergent recombination. FACS-sorted repertoires could contain abundant contaminating clonotypes from the bulk population, so computational filtering was required. After the booster, most clones that had expanded after primary vaccination were detected again (nearly 97% of CD4 and around 88% of CD8), suggesting broad maintenance of memory.

TCR cDNA was made using 5'RACE template switching, a step that added a universal primer site and unique molecular identifiers. Priming of cDNA synthesis was performed from both the TCR alpha and TCR beta constant segments. Two PCR steps were used to amplify libraries, with sample barcodes and sequencing adapters being added in the second step. Libraries were sequenced on Illumina HiSeq 2500 (2x100 bp) or NovaSeq (2x150 bp). Concerning the study's data processing: MIGEC was used to demultiplex reads and collapse the reads into UMI consensus sequences, and MiXCR was used for V(D)J alignment. Vaccine-responding clonotypes were identified with edgeR using replicate PBMC samples, with FDR below 0.01 and a log2 fold change above 5 up to day 15 being required. Each bulk clonotype received a CD4 or CD8 identity based on whether the sequenced CD4 or CD8 repertoire contained that clonotype at higher abundance. TCRdb took the public reads, trimmed them with fastp at Q25, ran MiXCR for clone calling and kept in-frame beta chains. Rows with one shared CDR3 protein collapse into an entry with the most common genes and DNA. These V and J calls originate from TCRdb's pipeline instead of the authors' own analysis. In all, the sample holds under 700,000 distinct CDR3 sequences, and about a sixth of those were seen once. The ten largest clones add up to 15% to 20% of the sample.

The sample holds a few counts of this clonotype. What antigen it recognizes has not been identified. Per-base quality was not reported, and no clone a single base away is much larger than it. The V end gives up 6 bases and the J end 0 bases, leaving 5 bases in the junction not matched to a gene. The CDR3 numbers 14 residues from cysteine through phenylalanine. Here the CDR3 DNA is all that survives: 42 bases in frame from base 1. Taken from the germline V gene, the CDR1 and CDR2 loops are SGHTA and FQGNSA. This TCR was sampled from a man aged 18 to 29 who received the YFV17D yellow fever vaccine. The V and J segments used are TRBV7-2 and TRBJ2-7; 7 junctional bases match TRBD1. This sample comprised PBMCs, obtained 5 days after the first yellow fever vaccination. The base sequence is TGTGCCAGCAGTCGAACAGGGGCCTCCTACGAGCAGTACTTC. Its translation is CASSRTGASYEQYF.